The clone carrying this TCR beta chain has only a few counts. The source of the sample is a study of T-cell reconstitution after alpha-beta-depleted transplantation in children. Preparation of the TCRbeta library was carried out with unique molecular identifiers. Each CDR3 protein gets one entry after TCRdb re-called the PCR reads with MiXCR. The profile shows some 400,000 distinct CDR3 sequences, just over 20% of them singletons. Germline-derived CDR1 and CDR2 are MNHEY and SVGAGI. The V and J ends lost 2 bases and 0 bases respectively, with 8 bases between them. The CDR3 has 15 amino acids. The rearrangement joins TRBV6-5 to TRBJ2-4; D is ambiguous. The sequenced sample was PBMCs from the stem cell graft donor, obtained from the stem cell graft. The TCR was taken from a human donor who donated a stem cell graft to a child with acute myeloid leukemia. CDR3 region: CASSYSRLAKNIQYF. The DNA for the CDR3 is TGTGCCAGCAGTTACAGTCGGTTAGCCAAAAACATTCAGTACTTC.